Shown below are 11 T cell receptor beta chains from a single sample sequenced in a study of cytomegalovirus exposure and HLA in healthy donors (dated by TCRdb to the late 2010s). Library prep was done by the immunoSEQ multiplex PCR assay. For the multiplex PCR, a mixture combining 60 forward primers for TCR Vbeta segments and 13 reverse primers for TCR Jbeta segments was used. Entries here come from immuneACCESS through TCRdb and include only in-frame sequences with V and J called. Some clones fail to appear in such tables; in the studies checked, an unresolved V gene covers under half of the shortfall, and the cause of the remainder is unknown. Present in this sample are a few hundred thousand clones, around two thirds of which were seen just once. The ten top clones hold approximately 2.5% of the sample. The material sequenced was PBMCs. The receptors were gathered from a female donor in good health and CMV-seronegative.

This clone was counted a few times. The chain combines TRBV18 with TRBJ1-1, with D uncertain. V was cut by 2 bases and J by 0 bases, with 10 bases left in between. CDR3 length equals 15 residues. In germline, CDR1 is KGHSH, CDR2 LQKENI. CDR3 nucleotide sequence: TGTGCCAGCTCACCAATGGGCAGCTTGAACACTGAAGCTTTCTTT. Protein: CASSPMGSLNTEAFF.

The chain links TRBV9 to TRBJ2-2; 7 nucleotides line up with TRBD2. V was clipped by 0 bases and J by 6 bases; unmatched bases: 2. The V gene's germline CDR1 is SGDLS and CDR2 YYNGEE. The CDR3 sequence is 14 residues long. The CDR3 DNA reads TGTGCCAGCAGCGTAGAGACTAGCTCCGGGGAGCTGTTTTTT. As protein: CASSVETSSGELFF.

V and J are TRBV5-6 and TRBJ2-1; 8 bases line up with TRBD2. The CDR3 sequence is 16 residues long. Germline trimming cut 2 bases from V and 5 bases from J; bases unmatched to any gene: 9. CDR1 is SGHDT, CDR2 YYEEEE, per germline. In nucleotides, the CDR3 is TGTGCCAGCAGCTTACCGTTAGCGGGATATAACAATGAGCAGTTCTTC. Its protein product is CASSLPLAGYNNEQFF. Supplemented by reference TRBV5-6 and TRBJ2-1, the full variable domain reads DAGVTQSPTHLIKTRGQQVTLRCSPKSGHDTVSWYQQALGQGPQFIFQYYEEEERQRGNFPDRFSGHQFPNYSSELNVNALLLGDSALYLCASSLPLAGYNNEQFFGPGTRLTVL.

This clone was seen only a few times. DNA for the CDR3: TGTGCCAGCAGTTACTCGACTAGCGGGAGGGCGGGGGAGCAGTACTTC. Translated, it gives CASSYSTSGRAGEQYF. The gene calls are TRBV6-6 and TRBJ2-7; 14 positions match TRBD2. This CDR3 spans 16 amino acids. V trimming: 0 bases; J trimming: 7 bases; junction bases outside the gene matches: 5. Germline assignment: CDR1 MNHNY and CDR2 SVGAGI (reference sequence).

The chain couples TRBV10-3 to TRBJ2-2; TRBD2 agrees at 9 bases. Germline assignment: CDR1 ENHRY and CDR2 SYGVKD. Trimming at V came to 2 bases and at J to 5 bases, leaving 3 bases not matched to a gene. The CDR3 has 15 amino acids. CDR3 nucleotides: TGTGCCATCAGTGAGGAGACTAGCGGTACCGGGGAGCTGTTTTTT. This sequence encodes CAISEETSGTGELFF.

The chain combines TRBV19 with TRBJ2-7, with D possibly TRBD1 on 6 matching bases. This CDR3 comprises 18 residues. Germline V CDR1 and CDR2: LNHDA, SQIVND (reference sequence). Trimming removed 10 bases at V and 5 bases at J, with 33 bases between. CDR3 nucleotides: TGTGCCACCGCCCGGCCCGGGGTGGGGGCCGGTTCATCGGACGAGCAGTACTTC. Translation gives CATARPGVGAGSSDEQYF.

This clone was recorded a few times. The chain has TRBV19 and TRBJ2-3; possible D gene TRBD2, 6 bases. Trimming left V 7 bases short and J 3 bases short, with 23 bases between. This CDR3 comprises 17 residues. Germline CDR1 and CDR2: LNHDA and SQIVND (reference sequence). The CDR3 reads CASTRGLRGSRTDTQYF. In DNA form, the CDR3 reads TGTGCCAGTACCCGGGGGTTACGGGGGAGCCGGACAGATACGCAGTATTTT.

The CDR3 here is CASSSYLGELFF. DNA of the CDR3: TGTGCCAGCAGCTCCTATCTTGGGGAGCTGTTTTTT. V is TRBV7-2 and J is TRBJ2-2; D unresolved. The V gene's germline CDR1 is SGHTA and CDR2 FQGNSA. Trimming shortened V by 4 bases and J by 8 bases, and 8 bases separated the two germline ends. CDR3 length equals 12 residues. Looking up the rest from reference TRBV7-2 and TRBJ2-2 gives the full variable domain: GAGVSQSPSNKVTEKGKDVELRCDPISGHTALYWYRQSLGQGLEFLIYFQGNSAPDKSGLPSDRFSAERTGGSVSTLTIQRTQQEDSAVYLCASSSYLGELFFGEGSRLTVL.

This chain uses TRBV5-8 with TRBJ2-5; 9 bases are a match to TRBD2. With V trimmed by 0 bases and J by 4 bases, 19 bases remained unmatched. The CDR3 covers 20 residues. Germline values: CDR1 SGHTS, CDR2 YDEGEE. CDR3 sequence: CASSLAVTSGRARSRETQYF. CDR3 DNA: TGTGCCAGCAGCTTGGCCGTGACTAGCGGCCGAGCGCGTTCCCGAGAGACCCAGTACTTC.

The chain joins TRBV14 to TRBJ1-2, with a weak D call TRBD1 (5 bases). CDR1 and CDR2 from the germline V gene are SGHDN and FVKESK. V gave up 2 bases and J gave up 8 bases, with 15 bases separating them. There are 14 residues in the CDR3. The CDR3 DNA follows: TGTGCCAGCAGCCAAACACAGATGGGGGGAGGCTACACCTTC. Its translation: CASSQTQMGGGYTF.

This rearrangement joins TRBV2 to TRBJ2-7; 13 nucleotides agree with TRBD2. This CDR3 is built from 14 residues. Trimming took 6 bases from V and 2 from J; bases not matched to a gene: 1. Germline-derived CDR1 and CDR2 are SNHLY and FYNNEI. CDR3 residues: CASRLAGGAYEQYF. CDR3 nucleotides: TGTGCCAGCAGACTAGCGGGAGGGGCCTACGAGCAGTACTTC.